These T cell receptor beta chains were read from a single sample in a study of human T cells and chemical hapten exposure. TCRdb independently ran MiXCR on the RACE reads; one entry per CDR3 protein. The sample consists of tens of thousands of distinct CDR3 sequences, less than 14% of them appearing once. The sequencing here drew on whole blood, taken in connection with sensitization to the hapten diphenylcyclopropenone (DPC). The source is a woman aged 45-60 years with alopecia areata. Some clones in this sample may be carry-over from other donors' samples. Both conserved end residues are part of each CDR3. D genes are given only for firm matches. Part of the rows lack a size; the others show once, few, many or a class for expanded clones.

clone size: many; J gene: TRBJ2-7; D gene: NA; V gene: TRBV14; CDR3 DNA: TGTGCCAGCAGCCAAGACCCCGCCGTTCGGGCCGAGCAGTACTTC; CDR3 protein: CASSQDPAVRAEQYF
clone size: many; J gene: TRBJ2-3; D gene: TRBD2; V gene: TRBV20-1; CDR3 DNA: TGCAGTGCGGACGCTAGCGGGGGGAGCACAGATACGCAGTATTTT; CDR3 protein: CSADASGGSTDTQYF
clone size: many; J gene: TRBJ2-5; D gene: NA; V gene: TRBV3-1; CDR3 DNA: TGTGCCAGCAGTAGGGAGAGAAGAGAGACCCAGTACTTC; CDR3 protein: CASSRERRETQYF
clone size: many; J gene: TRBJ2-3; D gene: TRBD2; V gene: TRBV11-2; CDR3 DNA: TGTGCCAGCAGCTCACTAAGGGCTAGCGGGAGCTCGGATACGCAGTATTTT; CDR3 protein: CASSSLRASGSSDTQYF
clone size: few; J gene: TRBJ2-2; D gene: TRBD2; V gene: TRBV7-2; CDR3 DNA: TGTGCCAGCAGCCGGACTAGGTCTGGAGGCACCGGGGAGCTGTTTTTT; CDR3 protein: CASSRTRSGGTGELFF
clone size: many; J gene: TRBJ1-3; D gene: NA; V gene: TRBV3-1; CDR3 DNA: TGTGCCAGCAGCCCAACCAAGGGGAGCAACACCATATATTTT; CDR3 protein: CASSPTKGSNTIYF
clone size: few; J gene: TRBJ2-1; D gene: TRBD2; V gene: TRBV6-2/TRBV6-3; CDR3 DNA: TGTGCCAGCAGTTCACGACTAGCGGGATCCTACAATGAGCAGTTCTTC; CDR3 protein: CASSSRLAGSYNEQFF
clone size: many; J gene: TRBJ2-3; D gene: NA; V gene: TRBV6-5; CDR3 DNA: TGTGCCAGCAGTTACTCAGGCAGGGGTAGCACAGATACGCAGTATTTT; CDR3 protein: CASSYSGRGSTDTQYF
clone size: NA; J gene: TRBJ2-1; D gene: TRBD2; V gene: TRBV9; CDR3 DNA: TGTGCCAGCAGCGTAGAAGGTGGCGGGAGCTGGGATGAGCAGTTCTTC; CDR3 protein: CASSVEGGGSWDEQFF
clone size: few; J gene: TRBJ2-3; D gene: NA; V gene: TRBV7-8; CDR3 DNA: TGTGCCAGCAGCTCGCCAACTGGCTTAAGCACAGATACGCAGTATTTT; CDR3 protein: CASSSPTGLSTDTQYF
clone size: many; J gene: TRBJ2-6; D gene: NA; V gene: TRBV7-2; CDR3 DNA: TGTGCCAGCGGTAGGGCGTCTGGGGCCAACGTCCTGACTTTC; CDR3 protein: CASGRASGANVLTF
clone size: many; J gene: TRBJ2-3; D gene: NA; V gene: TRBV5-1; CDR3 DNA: TGCGCCAGCAGCTGGGACACGGATACGCAGTATTTT; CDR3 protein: CASSWDTDTQYF
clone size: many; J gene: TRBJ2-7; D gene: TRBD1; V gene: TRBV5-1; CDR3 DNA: TGCGCCAGCAGCTTGGATCCGGACAGGGGACGCGAGCAGTACTTC; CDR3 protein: CASSLDPDRGREQYF
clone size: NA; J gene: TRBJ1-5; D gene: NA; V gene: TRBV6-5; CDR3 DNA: TGTGCCAGCAGTGCGACTCTAAGTCGGGATCAGCCCCAGCATTTT; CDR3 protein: CASSATLSRDQPQHF